Each of the 4 T cell receptor beta chains below was sequenced from the same sample in a study of graft-versus-host responses after intestinal transplantation. Repertoires were generated with immunoSEQ multiplex PCR, while TCRdb's copy carries only in-frame clones and drops some. The profile shows about 18,000 clones, roughly 82% of them singletons. The sequenced sample was PBMCs, obtained 14 days after transplant. The receptors shown here come from a human patient who received an intestinal transplant, so some T cells may come from the graft donor.

V gene TRBV21-1 combines with J gene TRBJ2-7. TRBV21-1 constitutes a pseudogene. The length of the CDR3 is 11 residues. In DNA, the CDR3 is TGTGCCAGCAGCAAAGGGTACGAGCAGTACTTC. Translation: CASSKGYEQYF.

This sequence joins TRBV30 and TRBJ1-1, with D unresolved. V lost 2 bases and J lost 5, with 9 bases in between. CDR1 and CDR2 (germline): GTSNPN, SVGIG (reference sequence). CDR3 length: 12 amino acids. CDR3 region: CAWSKSWTEAFF. CDR3 sequence (DNA): TGTGCCTGGAGTAAAAGTTGGACTGAAGCTTTCTTT.

V usage is TRBV27 and J usage is TRBJ2-7; TRBD2 might be the D (5 bases). From germline, CDR1 is MNHEY and CDR2 SMNVEV (reference sequence). This CDR3 has 13 amino acids. Deletions cut 5 bases from V and 3 bases from J, with 11 bases between. In DNA, the CDR3 is TGTGCCAGCAGTCCCACCGGGATCTACGAGCAGTACTTC. It translates to CASSPTGIYEQYF.

The rearrangement uses TRBV10-2 and TRBJ2-5; D is undetermined. The CDR3 totals 11 residues. V lost 6 bases, J lost 1 base, and 3 bases lay in between. Germline-derived CDR1 and CDR2 are WSHSY and SAAADI. The CDR3 is CASRTQETQYF. CDR3 bases: TGCGCCAGCAGGACCCAAGAGACCCAGTACTTC.